The T cell receptor (beta chain) under discussion was sequenced for a study of post-analysis software for immune sequencing data (dated by TCRdb to 2013 to 2016). Regarding the complete study: Relapsing-remitting, secondary progressive and progressive-relapsing multiple sclerosis were recorded as disease courses, and subtype annotation was lacking for some patients. The patient repertoires were compared against approximately ten previously published healthy control repertoires obtained from donors aged about 6 to 28 years. A subset of samples was prepared in parallel using single-end sample barcoding, then pooled and co-amplified after Illumina adapter ligation. On the study overall, not on this receptor specifically: Compared with controls, multiple sclerosis patients had significantly lower normalized Chao1 diversity, a finding suggesting substantial peripheral T-cell clonal expansion. Significantly higher frequencies in patients than in controls were found for about 5 TRBV segments, including TRBV5-6, TRBV5-1 and TRBV20-1. The control group was slightly older than the multiple sclerosis patient group. Strong co-clustering of samples prepared in the same batch was shown by direct clustering with F measure, prompting a batch-effect correction.

Receptors were amplified or captured by PCR. Sequenced on an Illumina HiSeq 2500. Unique molecular identifiers were incorporated into TCR beta cDNA libraries to reduce PCR and sequencing biases. Per 1 to 10 million input T cells, some 500,000 cDNA molecules were obtained, such that each molecule approximated one T cell. The patient libraries were prepared and sequenced using the same protocol as the earlier healthy control dataset. Within a given batch, samples were prepared together, multiplexed and sequenced on the same HiSeq lane. The study's own analysis went as follows. Raw barcoded reads were processed with MIGEC, discarding single-read molecular identifier groups before consensus assembly and CDR3 extraction. VDJtools was used for post-analysis of the clonotype tables, and diversity was normalized by down-sampling every dataset to the size of the smallest sample. To correct batch-related cross-sample contamination, repertoire overlap clustering matched CDR3 amino acid sequences but not nucleotide sequences. Using fastp trimming at Q25 and MiXCR clonotype assembly, TCRdb reanalyzed the public sequencing data and kept in-frame beta chains. One record per CDR3 amino acid sequence lists the most common genes and DNA. TCRdb's processing, not the authors', yielded these V and J calls. This sample is represented by 450,000 to 700,000 distinct CDR3 sequences; about 44% of them were singletons. Together, the top ten hold more than 1.5% of the sample.

In this sample, this clonotype turned up a few times. Its antigen is currently not known. Base qualities are not at hand, and no much larger clone is one base apart. To demonstrate the VDJtools post-analysis software, the study profiled TCR beta repertoires from the peripheral blood of about 13 young patients with multiple sclerosis. The patients with multiple sclerosis were children and adolescents between about 6 and 16 years of age. The CDR3 measures 14 amino acids from cysteine to phenylalanine. The kept DNA is CDR3 alone, 42 bases in frame from the first base. The germline V gene sets CDR1 to MGHDK and CDR2 to SYGVNS. V is trimmed back by 6 bases and J by 7 bases, and the junction contains 7 bases that no gene match accounts for.

The chain links TRBV25-1 with TRBJ1-4, and 8 junctional nucleotides match TRBD1. Input material: blood. The sequence derives from a girl aged 10-17 years with multiple sclerosis. DNA sequence: TGTGCCAGCAGCCTCGGACAGGGAGGTGAAAAACTGTTTTTT. It codes for CASSLGQGGEKLFF.